Listed below are T cell receptor beta chains from one sample, sequenced in a study of blood T cell repertoires in COVID-19. Libraries were prepared by immunoSEQ multiplex PCR; TCRdb keeps only in-frame clonotypes and omits some of them. Of roughly 230,000 clones listed, 80% to 90% are singletons. Material: peripheral blood. The receptors come from a man between 40 and 49 years old with acute or convalescent COVID-19. Each CDR3 is given with its conserved first and last residue. A D gene is named only where the DNA matches it firmly. For some rows the clone size is stated as once, few or many, or as a class when expanded; others skip it.

size	V	D	J	DNA	CDR3
NA	TRBV7-3	TRBD2	TRBJ2-5	TGTGCCAGCAGCATAGGACTAGCTGCCTCAGAGACCCAGTACTTC	CASSIGLAASETQYF
NA	TRBV7-3	TRBD1	TRBJ1-6	TGTGCCAGCAGCTCCAGACAGGGGACACCCCTCCACTTT	CASSSRQGTPLHF
NA	TRBV6-5	TRBD1	TRBJ1-2	TGTGCCAGCAGTTATCATCAGGGGGCGCGAGGCTATGGCTACACCTTC	CASSYHQGARGYGYTF
NA	TRBV5-4	NA	TRBJ1-2	TGTGCCAGCAGACCCGGGGGGGGGCTAGTCTATGGCTACACCTTC	CASRPGGGLVYGYTF
NA	TRBV5-4	TRBD1	TRBJ2-7	TGTGCCAGCAGCCCGGGACAGGGTGCCTCCTACGAGCAGTACTTC	CASSPGQGASYEQYF
NA	TRBV3-1/TRBV3-2	TRBD2	TRBJ2-1	TGTGCCAGCAGCCGAACAGCGGGGAGCCACAATGAGCAGTTCTTC	CASSRTAGSHNEQFF
NA	TRBV7-2	TRBD1	TRBJ1-6	TGTGCCAGCAGCCCCAGGACAGGACTGAATTCACCCCTCCACTTT	CASSPRTGLNSPLHF
NA	TRBV2	NA	TRBJ1-3	TGTGCCAGCAGCAGGGAATACTCTGGAAACACCATATATTTT	CASSREYSGNTIYF
few	TRBV30	TRBD1	TRBJ1-6	TGTGCCTGGAGTAACAGGGGCTCCTATAATTCACCCCTCCACTTT	CAWSNRGSYNSPLHF
NA	TRBV9	NA	TRBJ2-3	TGTGCCAGCAGCGAGGGTCTAGCCTTCACAGATACGCAGTATTTT	CASSEGLAFTDTQYF
NA	TRBV2	TRBD1	TRBJ1-2	TGTGCCAGCAGTCGCCTTACAGGGGACTATGGCTACACCTTC	CASSRLTGDYGYTF
NA	TRBV5-1	NA	TRBJ2-5	TGCGCCAGCAGCCCAGCGGGCGGGACAGTTCAAGAGACCCAGTACTTC	CASSPAGGTVQETQYF
NA	TRBV12-5	TRBD1	TRBJ2-1	TGTGCTAGTGGTTTGGCGGGGACAGCTGGGGAGCAGTTCTTC	CASGLAGTAGEQFF
NA	TRBV20-1	TRBD2	TRBJ2-7	TGCAGTGCTAGTTGGGGAGGGGACTCCTACGAGCAGTACTTC	CSASWGGDSYEQYF
NA	TRBV11-2	NA	TRBJ2-7	TGTGCCAGCAGCTTAGGCCAGGGAAGAAACGAGCAGTACTTC	CASSLGQGRNEQYF
NA	TRBV18	NA	TRBJ2-4	TGTGCCAGCTCACCGGGAGACACAATATTCAAAAACATTCAGTACTTC	CASSPGDTIFKNIQYF
NA	TRBV4-2	NA	TRBJ1-6	TGTGCCAGCAGCCAAGCCGGGGGGCTCGGAAATAATTCACCCCTCCACTTT	CASSQAGGLGNNSPLHF
NA	TRBV9	TRBD1	TRBJ1-6	TGTGCCAGCAGCGTCGAAGGGGGCTTAAATTCACCCCTCCACTTT	CASSVEGGLNSPLHF
NA	TRBV7-2	TRBD1	TRBJ2-7	TGTGCCAGCTTGGGACAGGGGTCCTACGAGCAGTACTTC	CASLGQGSYEQYF
few	TRBV7-9	NA	TRBJ2-5	TGTGCCAGCAGCTTAGCGTCGTTGGAGACCCAGTACTTC	CASSLASLETQYF
NA	TRBV30	NA	TRBJ1-2	TGTGCCTGGACCGCGGGGTTCAACTATGGCTACACCTTC	CAWTAGFNYGYTF
NA	TRBV29-1	TRBD1	TRBJ2-7	TGCAGCGTGGAGGGACAGGTCCGACCCTACGAGCAGTACTTC	CSVEGQVRPYEQYF
NA	TRBV10-3	NA	TRBJ1-6	TGTGCCATCAGTGAGAATCCGTTGGCCTCCTATAATTCACCCCTCCACTTT	CAISENPLASYNSPLHF
NA	TRBV24-1	TRBD1	TRBJ2-1	TGTGCCACCAGTGAACCCACCGGGACAGCCTACAATGAGCAGTTCTTC	CATSEPTGTAYNEQFF
NA	TRBV5-1	NA	TRBJ1-1	TGCGCCAGCAGCGGACAGATGAACACTGAAGCTTTCTTT	CASSGQMNTEAFF
NA	TRBV7-9	NA	TRBJ1-3	TGTGCCAGCAGCCCGACGAGGGACTCTGGAAACACCATATATTTT	CASSPTRDSGNTIYF
NA	TRBV11-3	TRBD1	TRBJ1-1	TGTGCCAGCAGCTCCGGGACAGGAATGAACACTGAAGCTTTCTTT	CASSSGTGMNTEAFF
NA	TRBV7-9	TRBD2	TRBJ2-2	TGTGCCAGCAGCTTACAACTAGCGACCGGGGAGCTGTTTTTT	CASSLQLATGELFF
once	TRBV28	NA	TRBJ1-2	TGTGCCAGCAGGCGCTATGGCTACACCTTC	CASRRYGYTF
NA	TRBV7-2	NA	TRBJ1-2	TGTGCCAGCTCTTCAGGACAGACTCTGTTTGGCTACACCTTC	CASSSGQTLFGYTF
NA	TRBV2	TRBD1	TRBJ2-7	TGTGCCAGCAGTGCAGGCAGGGGGTCTTACGAGCAGTACTTC	CASSAGRGSYEQYF
NA	TRBV2	TRBD1	TRBJ2-3	TGTGCCAGCAGTGTCCGGACAGGCCCTGCAGATACGCAGTATTTT	CASSVRTGPADTQYF
NA	TRBV18	TRBD1	TRBJ1-3	TGTGCCAGCTCACCACCGGGACAGGTCGCTGGAAACACCATATATTTT	CASSPPGQVAGNTIYF
NA	TRBV5-4	TRBD1	TRBJ2-7	TGTGCCAGCAGCCCTGGCGGGACAGGGAACTCCTACGAGCAGTACTTC	CASSPGGTGNSYEQYF
few	TRBV21-1	NA	TRBJ2-2	TGTGCCAGCAGCGGGCTTGGTCAGAACACCGGGGAGCTGTTTTTT	CASSGLGQNTGELFF
NA	TRBV7-2	TRBD1	TRBJ1-2	TGTGCCAGCAGCTTAGCGACAGGGATGAACTATGGCTACACCTTC	CASSLATGMNYGYTF
NA	TRBV14	TRBD1	TRBJ1-6	TGTGCCAGCAGCCAAGAACTACAGGGGATTTCACCCCTCCACTTT	CASSQELQGISPLHF
NA	TRBV9	NA	TRBJ1-2	TGTGCCAGCAGCACCCGACCCGGGTTCTATGGCTACACCTTC	CASSTRPGFYGYTF
NA	TRBV9	NA	TRBJ2-3	TGTGCCAGCAGCGGGACCGGGACGGAGGGCTCATTGCAGTATTTT	CASSGTGTEGSLQYF
NA	TRBV9	NA	TRBJ1-4	TGTGCCAGCAGCCCCCGAGGGCTTAGGGTTACTAATGAAAAACTGTTTTTT	CASSPRGLRVTNEKLFF
NA	TRBV4-3	TRBD1	TRBJ1-5	TGCGCCAGCAGCCAACACAGGGGAGGCAATCAGCCCCAGCATTTT	CASSQHRGGNQPQHF
many	TRBV7-2	TRBD2	TRBJ2-5	TGTGCCAGCAGCCCCAGTTCGGCGGGGGTCGAGACCCAGTACTTC	CASSPSSAGVETQYF
NA	TRBV6-5	TRBD1	TRBJ1-4	TGTGCCACCCGGACAGGGGTTGAAAAACTGTTTTTT	CATRTGVEKLFF
NA	TRBV28	NA	TRBJ2-4	TGTGCCAGCAGCCGCCGGGACTTCCCCTTTCTAGCCAAAAACATTCAGTACTTC	CASSRRDFPFLAKNIQYF
few	TRBV28	TRBD1	TRBJ1-3	TGTGCCAGCAGTTCTTCCTACAGGGGTGGAAACACCATATATTTT	CASSSSYRGGNTIYF
NA	TRBV3-1/TRBV3-2	NA	TRBJ1-4	TGTGCCAGCAGCCCTGTGGGGGCGCAATCACGGGAAAAACTGTTTTTT	CASSPVGAQSREKLFF
NA	TRBV11-2	TRBD1	TRBJ1-2	TGTGCCAGCAGCTTAGGGGGACAGGGGGCTCATGGCTACACCTTC	CASSLGGQGAHGYTF
NA	TRBV2	NA	TRBJ2-1	TGTGCCAGCAACCAAGATGCGGGGAATGAGCAGTTCTTC	CASNQDAGNEQFF
NA	TRBV4-1	TRBD1	TRBJ1-5	TGCGCCAGCAGCCAAATAATGACAGGGGGATGGCAGCCCCAGCATTTT	CASSQIMTGGWQPQHF
NA	TRBV5-6	TRBD1	TRBJ1-5	TGTGCCAGCAGCCGACAGGGGACCTATAGCAATCAGCCCCAGCATTTT	CASSRQGTYSNQPQHF
few	TRBV30	NA	TRBJ1-2	TGTGCCTGGAGCGGCCGGACAGTCCTCTATGGCTACACCTTC	CAWSGRTVLYGYTF
NA	TRBV6-2/TRBV6-3	NA	TRBJ1-1	TGTGCCAGCAGTTACGTATCAGGGGTTGGGGTGAGGGGAACTAACACTGAAGCTTTCTTT	CASSYVSGVGVRGTNTEAFF
NA	TRBV15	NA	TRBJ2-1	TGTGCCACCAGCAGAGAACGTAACCAGGGATACAATGAGCAGTTCTTC	CATSRERNQGYNEQFF
NA	TRBV7-2	NA	TRBJ1-6	TGTGCCAGCAGCTTAGCTGGGGGGAACCCCTATAATTCACCCCTCCACTTT	CASSLAGGNPYNSPLHF
once	TRBV6-2/TRBV6-3	TRBD1	TRBJ2-7	TGTGCCAGCAGTTTGGGACAGGAGAAATTCTACGAGCAGTACTTC	CASSLGQEKFYEQYF
NA	TRBV2	NA	TRBJ1-2	TGTGCCAGCAGTGCAGGGGTCGGGTCAGACTATGGCTACACCTTC	CASSAGVGSDYGYTF
NA	TRBV5-1	TRBD2	TRBJ2-3	TGCGCCAGCAGCTTGGGCCCAGGCGGTACTAGCGGGGGGTTCTCTTCAGGGCAGTATTTT	CASSLGPGGTSGGFSSGQYF
NA	TRBV5-4	NA	TRBJ1-4	TGTGCCAGCAGCTTTGGAGGGGTTAATGAAAAACTGTTTTTT	CASSFGGVNEKLFF
NA	TRBV6-6	TRBD1	TRBJ1-2	TGTGCCAGCAGCCAGGGACAGGGGGTAAATGGCTACACCTTC	CASSQGQGVNGYTF